Listed below are T cell receptor beta chains from one sample, sequenced in a study of T cell responses to AZD1222 COVID-19 vaccine. Generated by immunoSEQ multiplex PCR, the TCRdb table keeps only in-frame clones and is missing some. The sample records some 79,000 clones, approximately 83% being singletons. Sequences were derived from peripheral blood, sampled 28 days after the second AZD1222 dose. The receptors were sampled from an adult who received the AZD1222 COVID-19 vaccine. Both conserved end residues are part of each CDR3. A D gene is named only where the DNA matches it firmly.

>TRBV27|TRBJ2-1|-
CASSLLAVSYNEQFF
>TRBV28|TRBJ1-2|-
CASQTGRAGYTF
>TRBV18|TRBJ1-5|-
CASSPSRVRNQPQHF
>TRBV28|TRBJ2-7|-
CASSPETRVKKYEQYF
>TRBV12-5|TRBJ2-2|TRBD2
CASGPIGEGRGGELFF
>TRBV5-4|TRBJ1-2|-
CASSLAGGRDYGYTF
>TRBV19|TRBJ1-5|TRBD1
CATLPGTGANQPQHF
>TRBV6-5|TRBJ1-1|-
CASRQGGKRTAFF
>TRBV11-3|TRBJ2-3|-
CASSLRIGTDTQYF
>TRBV21-1|TRBJ2-7|-
CASRYFTYEQYF
>TRBV19|TRBJ1-5|-
CASSTRQTEEYQPQHF
>TRBV7-3|TRBJ2-5|TRBD2
CASSYSTSGRETQYF
>TRBV28|TRBJ1-2|TRBD1
CASSFTRGPNFGDYTF
>TRBV28|TRBJ1-3|-
CASSQVRSPSGNTIYF
>TRBV5-1|TRBJ1-4|TRBD1
CASSLGTGALRMFF
>TRBV19|TRBJ1-5|TRBD1
CASGVGQAEQPQHF
>TRBV7-2|TRBJ2-3|-
CASSPHRDTQYF
>TRBV15|TRBJ1-2|TRBD1
CATSRLTGGGNYGYTF
>TRBV6-5|TRBJ1-5|-
CASTMDSANQPQHF
>TRBV7-9|TRBJ1-1|TRBD1
CAGGGRANTEAFF
>TRBV19|TRBJ1-2|-
CASTLEGAGGGYTF
>TRBV5-1|TRBJ1-4|-
CASSQQGAAGEKLFF
>TRBV10-3|TRBJ2-1|TRBD2
CAISSGSSEQFF